These 14 T cell receptor beta chains share one sample of origin, sequenced in a study of neurological immune-mediated disorders. TCRdb re-derived calls from the 5' RACE reads in MiXCR, one entry per CDR3 protein. The sample comprises 35,000 to 45,000 distinct CDR3 sequences, 3% to 3.5% of which are singletons, and roughly 7.7% rests with the top ten. The time point is: longitudinal time-point 1 (baseline). The sequenced sample consisted of PBMCs. These receptors originate from an older woman with multiple sclerosis.

This clonotype was counted many times. This sequence joins TRBV20-1 and TRBJ1-1; D is unresolved. CDR1 and CDR2 (germline): DFQATT, SNEGSKA (reference sequence). The CDR3 is 14 amino acids. The V and J ends lost 1 base and 2 bases respectively, with 11 bases between them. The CDR3 loop is CSARVGNLNTEAFF. CDR3 bases: TGCAGTGCTAGAGTGGGCAACCTCAACACTGAAGCTTTCTTT.

This clonotype was seen at least ten times. This chain joins TRBV24-1 and TRBJ2-5; 9 nucleotides align to TRBD1. This CDR3 has 16 amino acids. From germline, CDR1 is KGHDR and CDR2 SFDVKD. V gave up 3 bases and J gave up 5 bases; unmatched junction bases: 9. CDR3 sequence: CATSDPGTGNGETQYF. For the CDR3, the DNA is TGTGCCACCAGTGATCCCGGGACAGGGAATGGGGAGACCCAGTACTTC.

This clonotype showed up many times. The gene calls are TRBV20-1 and TRBJ2-2; 10 bases are shared with TRBD2. Germline V gene data show CDR1 as DFQATT and CDR2 as SNEGSKA (reference sequence). The CDR3 is 14 residues long. V gave up 7 bases and J gave up 5 bases; unmatched junction bases: 7. The CDR3 reads CSGGVAGGTGELFF. In DNA form, the CDR3 reads TGCAGTGGGGGGGTAGCGGGGGGAACCGGGGAGCTGTTTTTT.

This clonotype was observed at least ten times. The chain couples TRBV28 to TRBJ2-7; TRBD1 aligns across 7 bases. V shed 11 bases, J shed 2 bases, and the junction held 9 bases outside the gene matches. The CDR3 spans 13 residues. CDR1 and CDR2 from the germline V gene are MDHEN and SYDVKM. CDR3: CACTRQGPYEQYF. The CDR3 nucleotides read TGTGCCTGTACCAGACAGGGCCCCTACGAGCAGTACTTC.

This clonotype was picked up many times. The gene calls are TRBV20-1 and TRBJ1-2; perhaps TRBD1 as D (6 bases). V lost 3 bases to trimming and J lost 5 bases, with 13 bases between them. CDR3 length: 13 amino acids. CDR1 DFQATT and CDR2 SNEGSKA come from the germline V gene (reference sequence). CDR3 nucleotide sequence: TGCAGTGCTAGCGGGGGGCCAGAGTATGGCTACACCTTC. This encodes CSASGGPEYGYTF.

The table lists this clonotype with many counts. The V and J genes are TRBV6-5 and TRBJ1-2; no firm D call. The CDR3 has 12 residues. The germline CDR1 and CDR2 sequences are MNHEY and SVGAGI. Trimming took 6 bases from V and 8 from J, leaving 13 bases between them. CDR3 loop: CASSPPAGGYTF. The CDR3 DNA follows: TGTGCCAGCAGCCCCCCGGCGGGAGGCTACACCTTC.

The chain couples TRBV5-5 to TRBJ2-1, with 12 bases aligning to TRBD1. J lost 4 bases, V lost 5 bases, and 4 bases had no gene match. The CDR3 totals 15 residues. Germline-derived CDR1 and CDR2 are SGHKS and YYEKEE (reference sequence). For the CDR3, the DNA is TGTGCCAGCAGGGGGGGACAGGGGGCTTACAATGAGCAGTTCTTC. Translated: CASRGGQGAYNEQFF.

This clonotype was detected ten times or more. V and J are TRBV5-1 and TRBJ1-2, with no clear D. Between the trimmed V and J ends, which lost 4 bases and 3 bases, there was a span of 10 bases. Germline V CDR1 and CDR2: SGHRS, YFSETQ. CDR3 length: 13 residues. CDR3 protein: CASSPGVHYGYTF. The DNA for the CDR3 is TGCGCCAGCAGCCCCGGGGTCCACTATGGCTACACCTTC.

This clonotype has ten or more counts. The genes are TRBV5-1 and TRBJ2-7; TRBD2 matches 7 bases. Germline loops: CDR1 SGHRS, CDR2 YFSETQ. CDR3 length: 13 residues. V was clipped by 4 bases and J by 6 bases; unmatched bases: 7. CDR3 DNA sequence: TGCGCCAGCAGCAACCCGGGGGGTCGCGAGCAGTACTTC. Protein product: CASSNPGGREQYF.

This clonotype was counted ten times or more. The chain recombines TRBV5-1 with TRBJ1-6; no clear D. CDR1 SGHRS and CDR2 YFSETQ come from the germline V gene. The CDR3 totals 14 residues. V was shortened by 2 bases and J by 6 bases, with 9 bases between the two germline ends. CDR3 nucleotides: TGCGCCAGCAGCTTTTTGGGCACTAATTCACCCCTCCACTTT. Translating gives CASSFLGTNSPLHF.

This clonotype was seen many times. This chain uses TRBV5-5 with TRBJ2-1; D may be TRBD2 (5 bases). CDR1 SGHKS and CDR2 YYEKEE come from the germline V gene (reference sequence). The CDR3 is made up of 15 amino acids. V gave up 5 bases and J gave up 5 bases, with 17 bases separating them. The CDR3 DNA sequence: TGTGCCAGCAGTTGGGGAATTTTGGGAGACAATGAGCAGTTCTTC. Protein: CASSWGILGDNEQFF.

A word on this clonotype: Lacking the conserved final phenylalanine or tryptophan, this CDR3 likely reflects a read error. V and J are TRBV5-1 and TRBJ2-5, with TRBD2 identical over 7 bases. V dropped 1 base and J dropped 4; count of bases not matched to a gene: 10. Per germline, CDR1 SGHRS and CDR2 YFSETQ. The CDR3 has 16 residues. The CDR3 sequence is CASSLPSGAPLETQYN. The DNA for the CDR3 is TGCGCCAGCAGCTTGCCCAGCGGGGCACCTCTAGAGACCCAGTACAAC.

At least ten counts were recorded for this clonotype. The J gene is TRBJ2-5, the V gene TRBV12-3 or TRBV12-4, with 10 bases that match TRBD1. CDR3 size: 14 residues. V shed 6 bases and J 7 bases; nucleotides not matched to a gene: 8. This chain's CDR3 is CASSPGQGERTQYF. In DNA, the CDR3 is TGTGCCAGCAGCCCAGGACAGGGGGAACGGACCCAGTACTTC.

The DNA for the CDR3 is TGCGCCAGCAGCCCGGGACTAACACTAAACACCGGGGAGCTGTTTTTT. This gives the protein CASSPGLTLNTGELFF. The V gene is TRBV5-1, the J gene TRBJ2-2; the match to TRBD2 covers 7 bases. The J segment lost 2 bases and the V segment lost 4 bases, leaving 8 bases of the junction unmatched. There are 16 residues in the CDR3. CDR1 is SGHRS, CDR2 YFSETQ, per germline.